The rows below give T cell receptor beta chains drawn from one sample of a study of T cells after yellow fever vaccination. MiXCR was run by TCRdb on the 5' RACE reads, yielding one entry per CDR3 protein. The table shows about 63,000 distinct CDR3 sequences, with approximately 7.4% occurring only once. The sample was CD8+ T cells sorted from PBMCs, taken 15 days after the yellow fever booster vaccination. Receptor source: a man aged 25 to 45 who received the YFV17D yellow fever vaccine. The CDR3 runs from the conserved cysteine through the conserved F or W. A D gene is named only where the DNA matches it firmly. Clone size is not always given. Where it is, it says once, few, many or a class for expanded clones.

V gene,D gene,clone size,J gene,CDR3 DNA,CDR3 protein
TRBV4-3,TRBD1,many,TRBJ1-1,TGCGCCAGCAGCCACGCTGGGACAGCTGAAGCTTTCTTT,CASSHAGTAEAFF
TRBV4-1,-,many,TRBJ2-1,TGCGCCAGCAGCCATCTCTCGGGCGGGACTTGGAATGAGCAGTTCTTC,CASSHLSGGTWNEQFF
TRBV9,TRBD2,many,TRBJ2-1,TGTGCCAGCACCCCCTCCTCTAGCGGAATCGGGAACAATGAGCAGTTCTTC,CASTPSSSGIGNNEQFF
TRBV6-5,-,many,TRBJ1-1,TGTGCCAGCAGCTTCGAGGGACTTTACACTGAAGCTTTCTTT,CASSFEGLYTEAFF
TRBV5-1,-,once,TRBJ2-5,TGCGCCAGCAGCTTGACTAGCTCCGAGACCCAGTACTTC,CASSLTSSETQYF
TRBV27,-,many,TRBJ2-7,TGTGCCAGCAGTGCCCTCTTCGGGGCCTCCTACGAGCAGTACTTC,CASSALFGASYEQYF
TRBV7-9,-,many,TRBJ2-1,TGTGCCAGCTTTAACGGGGGCAATGAGCAGTTCTTC,CASFNGGNEQFF
TRBV5-1,-,many,TRBJ1-1,TGCGCCAGCAGCCCTCGTTCGGGGGGCGGAGGCGGCACTGAAGCTTTCTTT,CASSPRSGGGGGTEAFF
TRBV23-1,-,many,TRBJ2-3,TGCGCCAGCAGTCAATCCAGGGAACGAGCCCCAGATACGCAGTATTTT,CASSQSRERAPDTQYF
TRBV25-1,TRBD2,many,TRBJ2-1,TGTGCCAGCAGTGAATGGGGTAGCGGGAGTGGTGAGCAGTTCTTC,CASSEWGSGSGEQFF
TRBV7-8,-,many,TRBJ2-1,TGTGCCAGCAGCCGGACTGATAAAAATGAGCAGTTCTTC,CASSRTDKNEQFF
TRBV11-1,TRBD2,many,TRBJ2-1,TGTGCCAGCAGCTACGGGACTAGCGGCAATGAGCAGTTCTTC,CASSYGTSGNEQFF
TRBV11-2,-,-,TRBJ2-3,TGTGCCAGCAGCTTCCGAGGGAGGCGCACAGATACGCAGTATTTT,CASSFRGRRTDTQYF
TRBV20-1,-,many,TRBJ2-2,TGCAGTGCTATGGTGCAGAACACCGGGGAGCTGTTTTTT,CSAMVQNTGELFF
TRBV12-3/TRBV12-4,TRBD2,many,TRBJ2-1,TGTGCCAGCAGCCCGGGACTAGCGCTCAATGAGCAGTTCTTC,CASSPGLALNEQFF
TRBV9,-,many,TRBJ2-5,TGTGCCAGCAGTGGGATAGGACCGCAAGAGACCCAGTACTTC,CASSGIGPQETQYF
TRBV7-9,-,many,TRBJ2-1,TGTGCCAGCAGTTCGGGCAATGAGCAGTTCTTC,CASSSGNEQFF
TRBV4-3,-,many,TRBJ1-6,TGCGCCAGCAGCCAAGAGCCTATCAATTCACCCCTCCACTTT,CASSQEPINSPLHF
TRBV29-1,-,many,TRBJ2-1,TGCAGCGTTGAACGTCTCGACGCGGGGGAGCAGTTCTTC,CSVERLDAGEQFF
TRBV18,-,few,TRBJ2-7,TGTGCCAGCTCACCATCGGACGGGCGCGACGAGCAGTACTTC,CASSPSDGRDEQYF
TRBV7-8,-,many,TRBJ2-5,TGTGCCAGCAGCCCTAGTGGGATCCGTGAGACCCAGTACTTC,CASSPSGIRETQYF
TRBV7-9,TRBD1,-,TRBJ2-7,TGTGCCAGCAGCTTTCAAGGACAGGTCGAGCAGTACTTC,CASSFQGQVEQYF
TRBV6-2/TRBV6-3,-,-,TRBJ2-1,TGTGCCAGCAGTTCCGCTTTGACCTCCTACAATGAGCAGTTCTTC,CASSSALTSYNEQFF